Below, 30 T cell receptor beta chains from the same sample are listed, as sequenced in a study of cytomegalovirus exposure and HLA in healthy donors. The PCR had 60 Vbeta and 13 Jbeta primers. Generated by immunoSEQ multiplex PCR, the TCRdb table keeps only in-frame clones and is missing some. The data hold about 130,000 clones, with around 80% observed a single time. Sequenced material: PBMCs. All receptors derive from a woman between 40 and 50 years old in good health and CMV-seronegative.

This sequence joins TRBV5-4 and TRBJ1-1; 11 bases map to TRBD1. The CDR3 runs 16 residues. CDR1 and CDR2 from the germline V gene are SGHNT and YYREEE (reference sequence). V lost 2 bases to trimming and J lost 0 bases; unmatched junction nucleotides: 3. The CDR3 loop is CASSFGTGGMNTEAFF. The CDR3 nucleotides are TGTGCCAGCAGCTTCGGGACAGGGGGAATGAACACTGAAGCTTTCTTT.

The J gene is TRBJ1-5, the V gene TRBV28; TRBD1 matches 9 bases. The germline gives CDR1 MDHEN, CDR2 SYDVKM. With 5 bases clipped from V and 5 bases from J, the junction kept 10 bases outside the gene matches. The CDR3 runs 16 residues. CDR3 loop: CASSLNGQGYYQPQHF. The CDR3 DNA reads as TGTGCCAGCAGTCTAAATGGACAGGGGTATTATCAGCCCCAGCATTTT.

The chain carries TRBV4-1 and TRBJ2-1; tentatively, D is TRBD2 (5 bases). This CDR3 region has 15 residues. Germline V gives CDR1 MGHRA, CDR2 YSYEKL. Trimming removed 4 bases at V and 9 bases at J, with 19 bases between. CDR3 DNA sequence: TGCGCCAGCAGCCTGTTGGTGCAACTCAGCGGTGAGCAGTTCTTC. Protein product: CASSLLVQLSGEQFF.

V and J are TRBV4-3 and TRBJ2-7; 9 bases are a match to TRBD2. The length of the CDR3 is 15 residues. Germline values: CDR1 LGHNA, CDR2 YSLEER. With V trimmed by 0 bases and J by 3 bases, 3 bases remained unmatched. Here the CDR3 reads CASSQETSGYYEQYF. The CDR3 DNA is TGCGCCAGCAGCCAAGAGACTAGCGGATACTACGAGCAGTACTTC.

With respect to this clone: This sample includes further DNA sequences coding for the same CDR3. The genes are TRBV7-2 and TRBJ1-2; D perhaps matches TRBD1 (5 bases). Trimming took 5 bases from V and 6 from J, leaving 10 bases between them. The CDR3 is made up of 12 amino acids. Per germline, CDR1 SGHTA and CDR2 FQGNSA. The CDR3 is CASSPRGDGYTF. The CDR3 region has the DNA TGTGCCAGCAGCCCGCGGGGGGATGGCTACACCTTC.

The V and J genes are TRBV7-9 and TRBJ2-6; D is ambiguous. Germline loops: CDR1 SEHNR, CDR2 FQNEAQ (reference sequence). The CDR3 length is 16 residues. The ends were cut back, 1 base at V and 4 bases at J, with 11 bases in the middle. The CDR3 sequence is CASSLGGYPGANVLTF. The DNA for the CDR3 is TGTGCCAGCAGCTTAGGCGGCTACCCAGGGGCCAACGTCCTGACTTTC. Using reference TRBV7-9 and TRBJ2-6 for the parts outside the CDR3, the full variable domain is DTGVSQNPRHKITKRGQNVTFRCDPISEHNRLYWYRQTLGQGPEFLTYFQNEAQLEKSRLLSDRFSAERPKGSFSTLEIQRTEQGDSAMYLCASSLGGYPGANVLTFGAGSRLTVL.

The chain has TRBV5-4 and TRBJ2-2; 7 bases are shared with TRBD2. The CDR3 is made up of 14 amino acids. Germline trimming cut 2 bases from V and 6 bases from J; bases unmatched to any gene: 4. Per germline, CDR1 SGHNT and CDR2 YYREEE (reference sequence). The CDR3 region is CASSFLADSGELFF. DNA for the CDR3: TGTGCCAGCAGCTTTCTAGCGGACTCCGGGGAGCTGTTTTTT.

The J gene is TRBJ1-5, the V gene TRBV4-1, with 10 bases that match TRBD1. The CDR3 sequence is 16 residues long. Germline-derived CDR1 and CDR2 are MGHRA and YSYEKL. V lost 4 bases to trimming and J lost 6 bases; unmatched junction nucleotides: 9. CDR3 loop: CASSRQGQGDGQPQHF. Written as DNA, the CDR3 is TGCGCCAGCAGCCGGCAAGGACAGGGGGACGGTCAGCCCCAGCATTTT.

CDR3 amino acids: CASSLRTANQPQHF. The CDR3 bases are TGTGCCAGCAGTTTACGGACAGCCAATCAGCCCCAGCATTTT. This chain connects TRBV28 to TRBJ1-5, with D maybe TRBD1 (6 bases). V was pared by 2 bases and J by 3 bases, with 8 bases between. This CDR3 spans 14 amino acids. Germline CDR1 and CDR2: MDHEN and SYDVKM.

V usage is TRBV19 and J usage is TRBJ1-5; maybe TRBD1 (6 bases). CDR3 length: 14 amino acids. Trimming left V 3 bases short and J 2 bases short, with 8 bases between. Germline V gives CDR1 LNHDA, CDR2 SQIVND (reference sequence). CDR3 amino acids: CASSIQGRNQPQHF. For the CDR3, the DNA is TGTGCCAGTAGTATCCAGGGGCGCAATCAGCCCCAGCATTTT.

J is TRBJ2-3 and V is TRBV11-2, with D tentatively TRBD2 (6 bases). The CDR3 spans 19 residues. Looked up from germline, CDR1 is SGHAT and CDR2 is FQNNGV. Trimming took 5 bases from V and 1 from J, leaving 25 bases between them. This chain's CDR3 is CASSPNPTGGGGGTDTQYF. The CDR3 bases are TGTGCCAGCAGCCCTAACCCCACCGGTGGAGGCGGGGGCACAGATACGCAGTATTTT.

This chain links TRBV5-1 with TRBJ1-1, with D unclear. This CDR3 spans 15 amino acids. Germline CDR1 reads SGHRS; CDR2 reads YFSETQ. With 4 bases removed from V and 1 base from J, the gap between germline ends came to 14 bases. CDR3 DNA: TGCGCCAGCAGCCCGAACGTAGCACAGAACACTGAAGCTTTCTTT. Protein product: CASSPNVAQNTEAFF.

The V and J genes are TRBV5-1 and TRBJ2-3; tentatively, D is TRBD2 (6 bases). The V end was cut by 0 bases, the J end by 0 bases, with 14 bases between. The CDR3 has 17 amino acids. Germline V gene sequence: CDR1 SGHRS, CDR2 YFSETQ. CDR3 DNA: TGCGCCAGCAGCTTGGGACTAGAGCCTTCTAGCACAGATACGCAGTATTTT. This encodes CASSLGLEPSSTDTQYF.

The V call is TRBV29-1, the J call TRBJ2-5; 9 bases fit TRBD1. The better agreement between TRBJ2-7 and the DNA end casts doubt on the J call. CDR3 size: 13 residues. Looked up from germline, CDR1 is SQVTM and CDR2 is ANQGSEA. The CDR3 loop is CSVEGQGGCEQYF. CDR3 coding DNA: TGCAGCGTTGAGGGACAGGGTGGCTGCGAGCAGTACTTC.

This clone came up a few times. The chain couples TRBV10-3 to TRBJ1-1; D unresolved. The ends were cut back, 6 bases at V and 0 bases at J, with 8 bases in the middle. CDR1 is ENHRY and CDR2 is SYGVKD in the germline V gene. The length of the CDR3 is 13 residues. The chain's CDR3 is CAIRAGVNTEAFF. DNA for the CDR3: TGTGCCATCAGGGCAGGCGTGAACACTGAAGCTTTCTTT.

The chain links TRBV20-1 to TRBJ2-5; D gene ambiguous. Germline CDR1 and CDR2: DFQATT and SNEGSKA (reference sequence). V shed 5 bases and J shed 3 bases, with 4 bases lying between them. The CDR3 has 10 residues. The CDR3 is CSAAKETQYF. In DNA form, the CDR3 reads TGCAGTGCTGCGAAAGAGACCCAGTACTTC.

This clone was observed a single time. The V and J genes are TRBV7-2 and TRBJ1-2; maybe TRBD1 (6 bases). From germline, CDR1 is SGHTA and CDR2 FQGNSA. Trimming took off 5 bases at V and 2 bases at J, with 12 bases between the two ends. CDR3 length: 14 amino acids. The CDR3 region has the DNA TGTGCCAGCAGCCGACGGCAGGGGAACTATGGCTACACCTTC. Translated: CASSRRQGNYGYTF.

CDR3 residues: CASSQGGYEKLFF. As DNA, the CDR3 is TGTGCCAGCTCACAGGGGGGCTATGAAAAACTGTTTTTT. V and J are TRBV19 and TRBJ1-4; 8 bases fit TRBD1. Germline values: CDR1 LNHDA, CDR2 SQIVND (reference sequence). The CDR3 is 13 amino acids. V was pared by 9 bases and J by 6 bases, with 6 bases of the junction left unmatched. The full variable domain, its missing parts supplied by reference TRBV19 and TRBJ1-4, is DGGITQSPKYLFRKEGQNVTLSCEQNLNHDAMYWYRQDPGQGLRLIYYSQIVNDFQKGDIAEGYSVSREKKESFPLTVTSAQKNPTAFYLCASSQGGYEKLFFGSGTQLSVL.

This clone was seen only a few times. The chain is built from TRBV5-1 and TRBJ2-7; TRBD2 is a possible D gene (5 bases). Germline values: CDR1 SGHRS, CDR2 YFSETQ. V lost 0 bases and J 4 bases, leaving 8 bases between the germline ends. The CDR3 is 13 residues long. This CDR3 reads CASSLDSGYEQYF. The CDR3 coding sequence is TGCGCCAGCAGCTTGGATTCGGGATACGAGCAGTACTTC.

The V call is TRBV7-9, the J call TRBJ2-7; 11 nucleotides line up with TRBD2. This CDR3 comprises 18 residues. V dropped 3 bases and J dropped 3; count of bases not matched to a gene: 13. Germline-derived CDR1 and CDR2 are SEHNR and FQNEAQ (reference sequence). DNA for the CDR3: TGTGCCAGCAGCTTTACCCAAACGCTAGCGGGGGGAAACTACGAGCAGTACTTC. It specifies CASSFTQTLAGGNYEQYF.

The chain combines TRBV5-5 with TRBJ1-3; D unresolved. In germline, CDR1 is SGHKS, CDR2 YYEKEE (reference sequence). CDR3 length equals 14 residues. Trimming took off 1 base at V and 4 bases at J, with 9 bases between the two ends. The CDR3, as DNA: TGTGCCAGCAGCTTGTGGCAGGCAGGAAACACCATATATTTT. It codes for CASSLWQAGNTIYF.

For this clone: Other nucleotide sequences in the sample specify the same CDR3. The CDR3: CATSRDIETQYF. CDR3 coding DNA: TGTGCCACCAGCAGAGATATAGAGACCCAGTACTTC. The chain links TRBV15 to TRBJ2-5; D is unresolved. This CDR3 comprises 12 residues. Trimming left V 0 bases short and J 4 bases short, with 3 bases between. Germline CDR1 and CDR2: LNHNV and YYDKDF (reference sequence).

The J gene is TRBJ2-3, the V gene TRBV28; 7 bases map to TRBD1. This CDR3 has 14 amino acids. Trimming removed 6 bases from V and 1 base from J; junction bases left unmatched: 4. Germline CDR1 reads MDHEN; CDR2 reads SYDVKM. The DNA for the CDR3 is TGTGCCAGCAGGCTTACAGGGGGCACAGATACGCAGTATTTT. Amino acids: CASRLTGGTDTQYF.

The chain has TRBV14 and TRBJ2-2, with D tentatively TRBD1 (6 bases). Germline-derived CDR1 and CDR2 are SGHDN and FVKESK. The CDR3 is 16 amino acids. The V and J ends lost 3 bases and 4 bases respectively, with 15 bases between them. This CDR3 reads CASSQFNRASTGELFF. The CDR3 nucleotides are TGTGCCAGCAGCCAGTTCAACAGGGCGAGCACCGGGGAGCTGTTTTTT.

The chain is built from TRBV19 and TRBJ2-3; 9 bases are a match to TRBD1. V shed 5 bases and J 3 bases; nucleotides not matched to a gene: 9. This CDR3 has 16 residues. The germline V gene encodes CDR1 LNHDA and CDR2 SQIVND (reference sequence). CDR3 DNA sequence: TGTGCCAGTAGTTCCAAACGGGACAGGGCAACAGATACGCAGTATTTT. It translates to CASSSKRDRATDTQYF.

This sequence joins TRBV9 and TRBJ2-2; TRBD2 matches 7 bases. V gave up 3 bases and J gave up 1 base; unmatched junction bases: 9. From germline, CDR1 is SGDLS and CDR2 YYNGEE. The CDR3 consists of 17 residues. The CDR3 DNA is TGTGCCAGCAGCGAGTCTTGGGGGGGAATGAACACCGGGGAGCTGTTTTTT. This sequence encodes CASSESWGGMNTGELFF.

This clone was picked up a small number of times. The CDR3 coding sequence is TGTGCCAGTAGTCTTCACAGGGGAGGCGTCGACGAGCAGTACTTC. It encodes CASSLHRGGVDEQYF. The genes are TRBV19 and TRBJ2-7; D perhaps matches TRBD1 (7 bases). V lost 5 bases, J lost 5 bases, and 19 bases lay in between. The V gene's germline CDR1 is LNHDA and CDR2 SQIVND (reference sequence). This CDR3 spans 15 amino acids.

The V gene is TRBV4-3, the J gene TRBJ2-3, with TRBD2 matching 8 bases. Germline lookup yields CDR1 LGHNA and CDR2 YSLEER. This CDR3 is 16 amino acids long. V lost 2 bases, J lost 3 bases, and 7 bases stayed unmatched. CDR3: CASSQLSGGGTDTQYF. CDR3 sequence (DNA): TGCGCCAGCAGCCAACTCAGCGGGGGAGGGACAGATACGCAGTATTTT.

The chain recombines TRBV28 with TRBJ2-7; tentative D call: TRBD1 (5 bases). CDR3 length: 12 residues. V lost 6 bases, J lost 7 bases, and 13 bases lay in between. Germline V gene data show CDR1 as MDHEN and CDR2 as SYDVKM. The CDR3: CASSPGPSEQYF. The CDR3 DNA reads TGTGCCAGCAGCCCAGGGCCGTCTGAGCAGTACTTC.

The chain joins TRBV29-1 to TRBJ2-2; D may be TRBD2 (6 bases). There are 12 residues in the CDR3. Deletions cut 5 bases from V and 4 bases from J, with 8 bases between. Germline CDR1 and CDR2: SQVTM and ANQGSEA. The CDR3 is CSVRLVTGELFF. The CDR3 nucleotides are TGCAGCGTTAGACTAGTCACCGGGGAGCTGTTTTTT.